These T cell receptor beta chains were read from a single sample in a study of cytomegalovirus exposure and HLA in healthy donors. The table came from immunoSEQ multiplex PCR; TCRdb's copy has only in-frame clones and leaves some out. The sample yields about 53,000 clones, 92% seen once. Sequencing was carried out using PBMCs. Receptor source: a man younger than 30 in good health and CMV-seronegative. CDR3s include the opening cysteine and the closing phenylalanine or tryptophan. The D gene is left open where the match is weak. Clone size appears in some rows only: once, few, many, or a class for an expanded clone.

>TRBD1|TRBJ1-1|TRBV28|NA|16
CASSLRYRGLGTEAFF
TGTGCCAGCAGTTTAAGGTACAGGGGGCTTGGTACTGAAGCTTTCTTT
>NA|TRBJ2-5|TRBV5-1|NA|13
CASSLAIQETQYF
TGCGCCAGCAGCTTGGCTATCCAAGAGACCCAGTACTTC
>TRBD1|TRBJ1-5|TRBV19|NA|17
CASSQWTGLPGNQPQHF
TGTGCCAGTAGCCAGTGGACAGGACTTCCAGGCAATCAGCCCCAGCATTTT
>NA|TRBJ2-5|TRBV30|NA|13
CAWKSPSQETQYF
TGTGCCTGGAAATCTCCTTCCCAAGAGACCCAGTACTTC
>TRBD2|TRBJ2-3|TRBV5-1|NA|17
CASSLVPLAGGTDTQYF
TGCGCCAGCAGCTTGGTCCCTCTAGCGGGAGGTACAGATACGCAGTATTTT
>NA|TRBJ1-1|TRBV2|NA|13
CATLQGLLSEAFF
TGTGCCACCCTACAGGGTTTACTTTCTGAAGCTTTCTTT
>TRBD1|TRBJ2-5|TRBV11-2|NA|17
CASSLGDRGGSQETQYF
TGTGCCAGCAGCTTAGGGGACAGGGGTGGTAGCCAAGAGACCCAGTACTTC
>NA|TRBJ2-4|TRBV12-5|NA|19
CASGLGREVAGLAKNIQYF
TGTGCTAGTGGTTTGGGCAGGGAGGTGGCGGGATTAGCCAAAAACATTCAGTACTTC
>TRBD1|TRBJ1-1|TRBV6-1|NA|15
CASSGGGPWNTEAFF
TGTGCCAGCAGTGGAGGGGGCCCTTGGAACACTGAAGCTTTCTTT
>NA|TRBJ2-1|TRBV7-9|NA|16
CASSLKRRSAYNEQFF
TGTGCCAGCAGCTTGAAGCGGAGGTCCGCCTACAATGAGCAGTTCTTC
>NA|TRBJ2-7|TRBV25-1|NA|12
CASSEGSWEQYF
TGTGCCAGCAGTGAAGGCTCATGGGAGCAGTACTTC
>NA|TRBJ1-2|TRBV5-4|NA|14
CASSFKGVGIGYTF
TGTGCCAGCAGCTTCAAAGGGGTTGGGATTGGCTACACCTTC
>TRBD1|TRBJ1-5|TRBV27|NA|13
CASSLNRGQPQHF
TGTGCCAGCAGTTTGAACAGGGGACAGCCCCAGCATTTT
>NA|TRBJ2-4|TRBV7-9|NA|17
CASSSGLDPVAKNIQYF
TGTGCCAGCAGCTCTGGACTGGATCCGGTAGCCAAAAACATTCAGTACTTC
>NA|TRBJ1-4|TRBV27|once|14
CASSLWASREKLFF
TGTGCCAGCAGTTTATGGGCCAGTAGGGAAAAACTGTTTTTT
>NA|TRBJ1-2|TRBV4-3|NA|13
CASSQEAYYGYTF
TGCGCCAGCAGCCAAGAGGCCTACTATGGCTACACCTTC
>NA|TRBJ2-1|TRBV7-6|once|18
CASSLVGGGGSAYNEQFF
TGTGCCAGCAGCTTAGTTGGGGGGGGCGGGAGCGCCTACAATGAGCAGTTCTTC
>NA|TRBJ2-7|TRBV5-1|NA|11
CASSQAYEQYF
TGCGCCAGCAGCCAGGCCTACGAGCAGTACTTC
>TRBD1|TRBJ1-5|TRBV19|NA|15
CASSEGGGGNQPQHF
TGTGCCAGTAGTGAAGGGGGCGGGGGCAATCAGCCCCAGCATTTT
>TRBD2|TRBJ2-5|TRBV5-1|NA|14
CASSLAGGQETQYF
TGCGCCAGCAGCTTAGCGGGAGGGCAAGAGACCCAGTACTTC
>NA|TRBJ1-1|TRBV6-1|NA|13
CASSLKSNTEAFF
TGTGCCAGCAGCCTCAAGAGTAACACTGAAGCTTTCTTT
>NA|TRBJ2-7|TRBV29-1|NA|14
CSVGSAAITYEQYF
TGCAGCGTTGGGTCAGCGGCGATAACCTACGAGCAGTACTTC
>TRBD1|TRBJ2-1|TRBV4-2|NA|18
CASSHPVWTGEANMTEFF
TGTGCCAGCAGCCACCCCGTTTGGACAGGGGAGGCGAACATGACGGAGTTCTTC
>TRBD2|TRBJ2-5|TRBV2|NA|14
CASSRLAHKETQYF
TGTGCCAGCTCCAGACTAGCGCATAAAGAGACCCAGTACTTC
>NA|TRBJ2-1|TRBV2|NA|13
CASNSMHLGEQFF
TGTGCCAGCAATTCGATGCACCTCGGTGAGCAGTTCTTC
>TRBD2|TRBJ2-1|TRBV7-3|NA|16
CASSLGPSGSKNEQFF
TGTGCCAGCAGCCTAGGGCCTAGCGGGAGTAAAAATGAGCAGTTCTTC
>TRBD1|TRBJ2-7|TRBV18|NA|15
CASSPTGQGTYEQYF
TGTGCCAGCTCGCCGACGGGACAGGGGACCTACGAGCAGTACTTC
>NA|TRBJ2-2|TRBV29-1|NA|14
CSVETELNTGELFF
TGCAGCGTTGAAACAGAACTGAACACCGGGGAGCTGTTTTTT
>NA|TRBJ1-2|TRBV18|NA|16
CASSPLGAAGEDGYTF
TGTGCCAGCTCACCACTTGGAGCGGCGGGGGAGGATGGCTACACCTTC
>TRBD2|TRBJ2-1|TRBV28|NA|17
CASTDAGLAGGYNEQFF
TGTGCCAGCACTGATGCAGGGCTAGCGGGAGGATACAATGAGCAGTTCTTC
>TRBD1|TRBJ1-5|TRBV5-6|NA|18
CASSLGDRDPYSNQPQHF
TGTGCCAGCAGCTTGGGGGACAGGGATCCGTATAGCAATCAGCCCCAGCATTTT
>NA|TRBJ2-6|TRBV5-1|NA|15
CASSSVGERANVLTF
TGCGCCAGCAGCTCGGTCGGTGAAAGGGCCAACGTCCTGACTTTC
>NA|TRBJ2-6|TRBV7-9|NA|17
CASSLYGSSSGANVLTF
TGTGCCAGCAGCTTATATGGTTCGAGCTCTGGGGCCAACGTCCTGACTTTC
>TRBD2|TRBJ2-3|TRBV4-1|NA|16
CASSQERTGGPDTQYF
TGCGCCAGCAGCCAAGAGCGGACGGGAGGCCCAGATACGCAGTATTTT
>TRBD2|TRBJ2-7|TRBV7-9|NA|15
CASSLAGTSTYEQYF
TGTGCCAGCAGCTTAGCCGGGACTAGCACGTACGAGCAGTACTTC
>TRBD2|TRBJ2-2|TRBV9|NA|13
CASKRGITGELFF
TGTGCCAGCAAGCGGGGGATAACCGGGGAGCTGTTTTTT
>TRBD2|TRBJ2-2|TRBV7-2|NA|15
CASSAGGLNTGELFF
TGTGCCAGCAGCGCGGGAGGTCTCAACACCGGGGAGCTGTTTTTT
>TRBD1|TRBJ1-3|TRBV5-1|NA|16
CASSFGTGVTGNTIYF
TGCGCCAGCAGCTTTGGGACAGGGGTCACTGGAAACACCATATATTTT
>NA|TRBJ2-7|TRBV29-1|NA|13
CSVEGIGDYEQYF
TGCAGCGTTGAAGGGATCGGGGACTACGAGCAGTACTTC
>NA|TRBJ1-3|TRBV18|NA|17
CASSPGQLTVSGNTIYF
TGTGCCAGCTCACCGGGGCAACTTACAGTCTCTGGAAACACCATATATTTT
>TRBD2|TRBJ2-7|TRBV7-3|NA|17
CASSPSSGASGTYEQYF
TGTGCCAGCAGCCCATCGTCGGGGGCTAGCGGGACCTACGAGCAGTACTTC
>NA|TRBJ2-7|TRBV28|NA|15
CASSPRPDSIYEQYF
TGTGCCAGCAGCCCCCGGCCCGATAGCATTTACGAGCAGTACTTC
>NA|TRBJ2-7|TRBV29-1|once|12
CSVGGTPYEQYF
TGCAGCGTTGGGGGGACTCCATACGAGCAGTACTTC
>TRBD1|TRBJ1-1|TRBV9|NA|14
CASSATGGSTEAFF
TGTGCCAGCAGCGCCACAGGGGGGTCCACTGAAGCTTTCTTT
>TRBD1|TRBJ2-5|TRBV5-4|NA|14
CASSSWTGEETQYF
TGTGCCAGCAGCAGCTGGACAGGGGAGGAGACCCAGTACTTC
>NA|TRBJ2-6|TRBV7-8|NA|15
CASSFQNSGANVLTF
TGTGCCAGCAGCTTCCAGAACTCTGGGGCCAACGTCCTGACTTTC